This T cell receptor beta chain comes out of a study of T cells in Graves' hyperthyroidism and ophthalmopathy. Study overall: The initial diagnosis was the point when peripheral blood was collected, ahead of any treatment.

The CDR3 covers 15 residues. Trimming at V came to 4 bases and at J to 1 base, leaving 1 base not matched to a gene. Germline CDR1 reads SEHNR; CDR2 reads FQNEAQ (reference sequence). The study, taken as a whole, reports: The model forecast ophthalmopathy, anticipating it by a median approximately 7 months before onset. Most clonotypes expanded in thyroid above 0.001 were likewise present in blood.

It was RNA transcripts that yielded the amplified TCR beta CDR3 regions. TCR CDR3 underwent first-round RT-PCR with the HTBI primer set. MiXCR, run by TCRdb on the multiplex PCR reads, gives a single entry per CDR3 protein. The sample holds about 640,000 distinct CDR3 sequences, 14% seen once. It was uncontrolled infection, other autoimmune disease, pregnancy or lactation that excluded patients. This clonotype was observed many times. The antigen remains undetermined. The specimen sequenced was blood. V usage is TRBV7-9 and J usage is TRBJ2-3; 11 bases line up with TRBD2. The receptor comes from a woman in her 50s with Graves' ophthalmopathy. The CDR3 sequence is CASSSTSGGTDTQYF. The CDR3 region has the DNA TGTGCCAGCAGCTCGACTAGCGGGGGCACAGATACGCAGTATTTT.